This TCR beta chain appears in the sequencing data of a study of CD8 T cells in Susac syndrome. Sequencing targeted TCR beta in T cells from blood (CD8+ and CD4+). Each multiple sclerosis control was a treatment-naive patient with relapsing-remitting disease that was either stable or active. TEMRA cells underwent FACS enrichment and CD8+ and CD4+ T cells underwent negative isolation. Germline V gene lookup returns CDR1 SGHRS and CDR2 YFSETQ. This CDR3 is 16 amino acids long. V lost 4 bases to trimming and J lost 1 base; unmatched junction nucleotides: 7. When the RNA was reverse transcribed, random hexamers were used with an input of about 0.5 to 1 ug. Amplification of TCR beta CDR3 by immunoSEQ multiplex PCR spanned 54 Vbeta and 13 Jbeta. One entry per CDR3 protein, called by TCRdb with MiXCR from the immunoSEQ multiplex PCR reads. Found here are over 150,000 distinct CDR3 sequences, approximately 95% of them singletons; the top ten hold over 0.08%.

The chain recombines TRBV5-1 with TRBJ1-4, with 7 nucleotides matching TRBD1. The sequenced sample was CD4+ T cells from PBMCs. The receptor comes from a human donor with multiple sclerosis. CDR3 residues: CASSRGRQGTNEKLFF. As DNA, the CDR3 is TGCGCCAGCAGCCGGGGAAGACAGGGAACTAATGAAAAACTGTTTTTT.